A single TCR beta chain is shown here with its context. The antigen is undetermined. The CDR3 has 15 residues. V dropped 5 bases and J dropped 4 bases, with 15 bases sitting between them. Germline-derived CDR1 and CDR2 are MNHEY and SMNVEV (reference sequence). The data were obtained in a study of T cell responses to AZD1222 COVID-19 vaccine. Notes on the study in general: Repertoire sampling was restricted to post-peak T cell response timepoints. The donors showed a predominance of white British ancestry and of females, with possible underestimation of clonal diversity. Nearly half of spike-specific TCRs reportedly go after variant regions that carry no mutations.

The assay was immunoSEQ multiplex PCR, and TCRdb's table has in-frame clones only and misses some. The table records roughly 140,000 clones, about 92% of them present only once. Sample: peripheral blood, taken 28 days after the second AZD1222 dose. The receptor comes from an adult who received the AZD1222 COVID-19 vaccine. The J gene is TRBJ2-1, the V gene TRBV27, with D unresolved. The CDR3 sequence: CASSLAQAQYNEQFF. The CDR3 DNA is TGTGCCAGCAGTCTGGCCCAGGCCCAATACAATGAGCAGTTCTTC.